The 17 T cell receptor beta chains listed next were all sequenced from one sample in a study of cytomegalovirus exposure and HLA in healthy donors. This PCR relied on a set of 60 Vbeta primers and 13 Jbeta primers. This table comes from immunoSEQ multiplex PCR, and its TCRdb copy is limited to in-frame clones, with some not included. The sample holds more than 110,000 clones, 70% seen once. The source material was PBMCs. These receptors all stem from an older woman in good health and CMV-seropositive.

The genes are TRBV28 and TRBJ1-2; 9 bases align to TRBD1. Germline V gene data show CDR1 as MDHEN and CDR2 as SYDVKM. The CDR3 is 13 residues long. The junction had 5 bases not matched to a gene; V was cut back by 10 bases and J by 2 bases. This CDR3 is CATSQGANYGYTF. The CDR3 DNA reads TGTGCCACCTCACAGGGGGCGAACTATGGCTACACCTTC.

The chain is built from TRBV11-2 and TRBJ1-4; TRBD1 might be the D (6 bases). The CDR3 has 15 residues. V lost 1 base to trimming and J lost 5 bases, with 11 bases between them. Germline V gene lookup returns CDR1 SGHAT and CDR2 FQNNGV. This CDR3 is CASSLGGQRNEKLFF. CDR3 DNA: TGTGCCAGCAGCTTAGGGGGACAACGAAATGAAAAACTGTTTTTT. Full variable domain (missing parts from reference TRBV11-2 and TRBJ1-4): EAGVAQSPRYKIIEKRQSVAFWCNPISGHATLYWYQQILGQGPKLLIQFQNNGVVDDSQLPKDRFSAERLKGVDSTLKIQPAKLEDSAVYLCASSLGGQRNEKLFFGSGTQLSVL.

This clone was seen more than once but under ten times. The CDR3 coding sequence is TGTGCCATCAGTGGAATGGTAGGCAATCAGCCCCAGCATTTT. Amino acids: CAISGMVGNQPQHF. The chain combines TRBV10-3 with TRBJ1-5; D is unclear. The CDR3 has 14 amino acids. Germline CDR1 is ENHRY and CDR2 is SYGVKD. Trimming took off 4 bases at V and 2 bases at J, with 9 bases between the two ends.

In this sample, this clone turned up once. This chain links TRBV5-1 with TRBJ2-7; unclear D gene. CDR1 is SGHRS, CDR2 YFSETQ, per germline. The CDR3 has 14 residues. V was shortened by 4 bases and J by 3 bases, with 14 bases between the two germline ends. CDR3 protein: CASSPQSAFYEQYF. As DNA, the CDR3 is TGCGCCAGCAGCCCCCAGAGCGCGTTCTACGAGCAGTACTTC.

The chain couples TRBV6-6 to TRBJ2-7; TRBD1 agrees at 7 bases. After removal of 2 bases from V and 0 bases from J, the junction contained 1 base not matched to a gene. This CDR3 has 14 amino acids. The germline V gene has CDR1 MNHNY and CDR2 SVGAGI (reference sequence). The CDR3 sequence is CASSYGDSSYEQYF. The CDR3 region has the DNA TGTGCCAGCAGTTACGGGGACAGCTCCTACGAGCAGTACTTC.

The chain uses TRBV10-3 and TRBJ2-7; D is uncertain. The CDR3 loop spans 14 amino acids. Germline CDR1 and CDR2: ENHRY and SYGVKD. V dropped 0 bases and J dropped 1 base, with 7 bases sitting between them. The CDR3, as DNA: TGTGCCATCAGTGAGTCGATACTATCCTACGAGCAGTACTTC. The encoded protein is CAISESILSYEQYF.

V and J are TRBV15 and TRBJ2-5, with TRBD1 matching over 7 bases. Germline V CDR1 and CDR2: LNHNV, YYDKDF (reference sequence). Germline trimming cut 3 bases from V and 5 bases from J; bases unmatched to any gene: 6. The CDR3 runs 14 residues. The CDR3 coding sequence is TGTGCCACCAGCAGGGCCACAGGGGTTGAGACCCAGTACTTC. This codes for CATSRATGVETQYF.

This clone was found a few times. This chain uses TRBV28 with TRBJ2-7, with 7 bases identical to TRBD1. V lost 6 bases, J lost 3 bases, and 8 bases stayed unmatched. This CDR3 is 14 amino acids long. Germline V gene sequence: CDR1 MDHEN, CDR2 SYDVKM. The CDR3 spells CASRKTGIGYEQYF. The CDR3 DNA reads TGTGCCAGCAGAAAGACAGGGATTGGCTACGAGCAGTACTTC. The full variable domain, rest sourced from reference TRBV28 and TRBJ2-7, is DVKVTQSSRYLVKRTGEKVFLECVQDMDHENMFWYRQDPGLGLRLIYFSYDVKMKEKGDIPEGYSVSREKKERFSLILESASTNQTSMYLCASRKTGIGYEQYFGPGTRLTVT.

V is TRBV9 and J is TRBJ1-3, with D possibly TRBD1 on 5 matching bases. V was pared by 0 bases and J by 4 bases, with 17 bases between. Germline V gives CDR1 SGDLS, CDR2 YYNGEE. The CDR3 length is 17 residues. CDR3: CASSVGRQGKVGNTIYF. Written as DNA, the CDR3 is TGTGCCAGCAGCGTAGGGCGGCAGGGCAAAGTGGGAAACACCATATATTTT.

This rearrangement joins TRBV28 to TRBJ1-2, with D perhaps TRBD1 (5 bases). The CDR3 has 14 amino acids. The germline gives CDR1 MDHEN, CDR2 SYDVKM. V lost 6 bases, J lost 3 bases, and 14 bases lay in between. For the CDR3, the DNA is TGTGCCAGCAGCCCAATAGCGGGACACTATGGCTACACCTTC. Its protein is CASSPIAGHYGYTF.

CDR3 sequence reads: CASSDSVQLDEQFF. CDR3 DNA sequence: TGTGCCAGCAGTGATTCGGTGCAATTGGATGAGCAGTTCTTC. The V and J genes are TRBV2 and TRBJ2-1; the D is unclear. The CDR3 has 14 residues. V was pared by 3 bases and J by 8 bases, with 14 bases between. Per germline, CDR1 SNHLY and CDR2 FYNNEI.

The CDR3: CASSETSGSPTGELFF. For the CDR3, the DNA is TGTGCCAGCAGTGAAACTAGCGGGAGCCCAACCGGGGAGCTGTTTTTT. This chain connects TRBV6-1 to TRBJ2-2; 11 bases map to TRBD2. CDR3 size: 16 residues. V was clipped by 2 bases and J by 5 bases; unmatched bases: 4. Germline values: CDR1 MNHNS, CDR2 SASEGT.

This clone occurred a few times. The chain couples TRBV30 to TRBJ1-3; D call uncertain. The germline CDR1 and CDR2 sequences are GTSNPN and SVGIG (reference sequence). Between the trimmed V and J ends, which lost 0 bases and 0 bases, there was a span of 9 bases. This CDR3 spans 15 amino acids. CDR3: CAWSVEESSGNTIYF. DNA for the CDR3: TGTGCCTGGAGTGTAGAGGAAAGCTCTGGAAACACCATATATTTT. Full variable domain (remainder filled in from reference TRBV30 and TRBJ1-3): SQTIHQWPATLVQPVGSPLSLECTVEGTSNPNLYWYRQAAGRGLQLLFYSVGIGQISSEVPQNLSASRPQDRQFILSSKKLLLSDSGFYLCAWSVEESSGNTIYFGEGSWLTVV.

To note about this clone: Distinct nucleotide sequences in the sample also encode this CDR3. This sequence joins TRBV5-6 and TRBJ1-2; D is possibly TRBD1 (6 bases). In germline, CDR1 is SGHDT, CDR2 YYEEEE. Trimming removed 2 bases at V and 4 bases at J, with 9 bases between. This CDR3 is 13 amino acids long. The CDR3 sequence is CASSLQGFYGYTF. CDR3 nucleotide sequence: TGTGCCAGCAGCTTACAGGGTTTCTATGGCTACACCTTC. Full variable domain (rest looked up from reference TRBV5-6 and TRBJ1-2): DAGVTQSPTHLIKTRGQQVTLRCSPKSGHDTVSWYQQALGQGPQFIFQYYEEEERQRGNFPDRFSGHQFPNYSSELNVNALLLGDSALYLCASSLQGFYGYTFGSGTRLTVV.

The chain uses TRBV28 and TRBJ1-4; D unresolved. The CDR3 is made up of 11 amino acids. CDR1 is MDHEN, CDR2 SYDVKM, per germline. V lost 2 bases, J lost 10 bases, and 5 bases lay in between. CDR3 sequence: CASSLGRKLFF. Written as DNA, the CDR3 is TGTGCCAGCAGTTTAGGGAGAAAACTGTTTTTT.

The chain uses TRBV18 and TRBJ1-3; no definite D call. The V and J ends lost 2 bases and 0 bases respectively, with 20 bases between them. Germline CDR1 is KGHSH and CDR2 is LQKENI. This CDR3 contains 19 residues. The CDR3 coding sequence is TGTGCCAGCTCACCAACGCAGTTGGTTACCACCGCCTCTGGAAACACCATATATTTT. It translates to CASSPTQLVTTASGNTIYF.

The CDR3: CASIARGNTEAFF. The CDR3 DNA reads as TGTGCCAGCATCGCCCGGGGGAACACTGAAGCTTTCTTT. This chain joins TRBV28 and TRBJ1-1; D uncertain. The ends were cut back, 7 bases at V and 1 base at J, with 10 bases in the middle. The CDR3 runs 13 residues. Germline CDR1 reads MDHEN; CDR2 reads SYDVKM.